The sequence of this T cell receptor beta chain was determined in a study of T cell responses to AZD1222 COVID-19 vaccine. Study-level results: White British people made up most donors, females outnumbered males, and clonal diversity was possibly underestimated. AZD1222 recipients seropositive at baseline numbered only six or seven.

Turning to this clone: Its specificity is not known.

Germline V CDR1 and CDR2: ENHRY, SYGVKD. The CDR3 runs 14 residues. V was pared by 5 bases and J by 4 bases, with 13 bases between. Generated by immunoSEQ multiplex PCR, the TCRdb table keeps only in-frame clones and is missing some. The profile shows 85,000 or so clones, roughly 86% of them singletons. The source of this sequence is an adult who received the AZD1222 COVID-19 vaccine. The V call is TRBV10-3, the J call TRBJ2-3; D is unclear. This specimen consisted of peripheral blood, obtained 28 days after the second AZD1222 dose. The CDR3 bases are TGTGCCATCAGTAAGACGGAAAGGGCAGATACGCAGTATTTT. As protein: CAISKTERADTQYF.